The 5 T cell receptor beta chains below were found in one sample sequenced in a study of CD8 T cell repertoires and HIV-1 epitope variants. Profiling relied on immunoSEQ multiplex PCR, and the TCRdb table lists in-frame clones only, not all of them. The sample contains roughly 4,500 clones, almost 65% of which appear only once. These receptors' antigens are unknown. What was sequenced was cultured CD8+ T cells derived from PBMCs. The receptors come from a male donor with HIV.

J is TRBJ2-7 and V is TRBV14; 9 bases match TRBD2. CDR1 is SGHDN and CDR2 is FVKESK in the germline V gene. Unmatched junction bases numbered 25, after V lost 1 base and J lost 3 bases. The CDR3 contains 22 residues. In DNA, the CDR3 is TGTGCCAGCAGCCAAGGGTGGAGGACGGGACCCTGGGGTAGCGGGAGACTCTACGAGCAGTACTTC. Translating gives CASSQGWRTGPWGSGRLYEQYF.

This clone has a handful of counts. This chain joins TRBV28 and TRBJ1-1, with 8 bases lining up with TRBD1. The CDR3 is made up of 13 amino acids. In germline, CDR1 is MDHEN, CDR2 SYDVKM. Germline trimming cut 5 bases from V and 8 bases from J; bases unmatched to any gene: 7. The CDR3 nucleotides are TGTGCCAGCAGTCCCATTGGGACAGGAGAAGCTTTCTTT. It yields the protein CASSPIGTGEAFF.

There are a few counts of this clone. The chain joins TRBV7-7 to TRBJ2-5; no firm D call. The CDR3 is 14 amino acids. Germline CDR1 reads SSHAT; CDR2 reads FNYEAQ (reference sequence). The ends were cut back, 0 bases at V and 5 bases at J, with 10 bases in the middle. The CDR3 here is CASSLAPERETQYF. Here the CDR3 DNA reads TGTGCCAGCAGCTTAGCTCCCGAGAGGGAGACCCAGTACTTC.

In DNA form, the CDR3 reads TGCGCCAGCAGCCCTTGGACAGGGGAAGCCTATAGCAATCAGCCCCAGCATTTT. Amino acids: CASSPWTGEAYSNQPQHF. The chain couples TRBV4-1 to TRBJ1-5; 9 nucleotides line up with TRBD1. Germline trimming cut 4 bases from V and 0 bases from J; bases unmatched to any gene: 10. CDR3 length: 18 residues. Germline lookup yields CDR1 MGHRA and CDR2 YSYEKL.

This clone was observed a few times. This chain links TRBV6-5 with TRBJ2-7, with a tentative D call TRBD2 (6 bases). V was cut by 6 bases and J by 3 bases, with 18 bases left in between. The germline CDR1 and CDR2 sequences are MNHEY and SVGAGI. The CDR3 length is 15 residues. DNA of the CDR3: TGTGCCAGCAGCTCCACCTGGGACTTCGACTACGAGCAGTACTTC. Its translation: CASSSTWDFDYEQYF.